One and the same sample provided the 2 T cell receptor beta chains below, sequenced in a study of blood T cell repertoires in COVID-19. Assay used: immunoSEQ multiplex PCR; TCRdb lists only in-frame clones, some missing. The top ten hold around 3.3% of the sample, which has fewer than 450,000 clones, around 91% seen once. Sequencing was performed on peripheral blood. These TCRs come from a woman aged 18-35 years who had recovered from COVID-19.

The chain links TRBV7-2 to TRBJ2-1; D is perhaps TRBD1 (6 bases). Trimming removed 1 base at V and 7 bases at J, with 11 bases between. There are 14 residues in the CDR3. Germline-derived CDR1 and CDR2 are SGHTA and FQGNSA. The CDR3, as DNA: TGTGCCAGCAGCTTAGGACCCACAGGGAATGAGCAGTTCTTC. Translation gives CASSLGPTGNEQFF.

This clone was seen only once. The gene calls are TRBV7-9 and TRBJ2-1, with 10 nucleotides matching TRBD2. CDR1 and CDR2 (germline): SEHNR, FQNEAQ (reference sequence). V shed 5 bases and J 6 bases; nucleotides not matched to a gene: 10. The CDR3 is made up of 16 amino acids. For the CDR3, the DNA is TGTGCCAGCAGCCCCCGGGGGCTAGCGGGAGCCAATGAGCAGTTCTTC. Protein product: CASSPRGLAGANEQFF.